The rows below give T cell receptor beta chains drawn from one sample of a study of CD8+ T cells in alopecia areata. Method: immunoSEQ multiplex PCR; TCRdb's copy keeps in-frame clones and lacks some. Seen here are about 100,000 clones, around 83% observed once, and the top ten hold less than 30%. Source: CD8+ T cells sorted from blood, taken at week 24, from a patient treated with tofacitinib. These receptors were collected from a human donor with alopecia areata. The CDR3 runs from the conserved cysteine through the conserved F or W. A D gene is named only where the DNA matches it firmly. Clone size is not always given. Where it is, it says once, few, many or a class for expanded clones.

j_call clone_size d_call v_call cdr3_aa cdr3_nt
TRBJ1-1 - TRBD1 TRBV4-1 CASSQKQGFGTEAFF TGCGCCAGCAGCCAGAAACAGGGGTTCGGCACTGAAGCTTTCTTT
TRBJ2-5 - - TRBV14 CASSQWTQETQYF TGTGCCAGCAGCCAATGGACGCAAGAGACCCAGTACTTC
TRBJ2-5 - TRBD2 TRBV7-9 CASTPSGTSGGRPFETQYF TGTGCCAGCACCCCGTCGGGGACTAGCGGGGGGCGCCCATTTGAGACCCAGTACTTC
TRBJ2-1 - - TRBV10-2 CASTMFNEQFF TGCGCCAGCACGATGTTTAATGAGCAGTTCTTC
TRBJ2-1 - TRBD1 TRBV4-3 CASSQDDAGQGPYNEQFF TGCGCCAGCAGCCAAGATGACGCAGGACAGGGGCCCTACAATGAGCAGTTCTTC
TRBJ1-5 - - TRBV28 CASSFIGLSNQPQHF TGTGCCAGCAGTTTCATCGGGTTAAGCAATCAGCCCCAGCATTTT
TRBJ2-5 - - TRBV4-3 CASSQDGGPRETQYF TGCGCCAGCAGCCAAGACGGGGGACCGAGAGAGACCCAGTACTTC
TRBJ2-3 - TRBD2 TRBV9 CASSGPLAGGTDTQYF TGTGCCAGCAGCGGGCCTCTAGCGGGGGGGACAGATACGCAGTATTTT
TRBJ2-3 - TRBD2 TRBV7-9 CASTPTSGGADTQYF TGTGCCAGCACACCGACTAGCGGGGGGGCCGATACGCAGTATTTT
TRBJ1-2 - TRBD1 TRBV11-2 CASSIRTGGYGYTF TGTGCCAGCAGCATACGGACAGGGGGCTATGGCTACACCTTC
TRBJ2-5 once - TRBV10-3 CAIGDENQETQYF TGTGCCATCGGGGATGAGAACCAAGAGACCCAGTACTTC
TRBJ2-2 - - TRBV11-3 CASSFSGAEGELFF TGTGCCAGCAGCTTCTCAGGGGCTGAAGGGGAGCTGTTTTTT
TRBJ2-5 - TRBD1 TRBV11-3 CASSARTGPETQYF TGTGCCAGCAGCGCTCGGACAGGGCCAGAGACCCAGTACTTC
TRBJ2-1 - - TRBV6-4 CASSDNGENEQFF TGTGCCAGCAGTGACAATGGTGAAAATGAGCAGTTCTTC
TRBJ1-5 - TRBD1 TRBV7-9 CASSLVTGGVGQPQHF TGTGCCAGCAGCTTAGTGACAGGGGGCGTTGGTCAGCCCCAGCATTTT
TRBJ1-1 few TRBD1 TRBV7-9 CASSPPRDRDLTEAFF TGTGCCAGCAGCCCTCCCCGGGACAGGGATTTGACTGAAGCTTTCTTT
TRBJ1-2 - - TRBV10-3 CAISESATGLNYGYTF TGTGCCATCAGTGAGTCGGCGACAGGCCTTAACTATGGCTACACCTTC
TRBJ2-3 few - TRBV21-1 CASSKEAGDTQYF TGTGCCAGCAGCAAAGAGGCGGGGGATACGCAGTATTTT
TRBJ2-3 - - TRBV5-1 CASSLHQAGTDTQYF TGCGCCAGCAGCTTGCATCAGGCAGGCACAGATACGCAGTATTTT
TRBJ1-1 - TRBD1 TRBV29-1 CSVVPRDRDTEAFF TGCAGCGTTGTTCCTCGGGACAGGGACACTGAAGCTTTCTTT
TRBJ1-6 - - TRBV7-6 CASSLGPILSSPLHF TGTGCCAGCAGCTTAGGACCGATCCTAAGCTCACCCCTCCACTTT
TRBJ1-5 - - TRBV27 CASSLGQGFNQPQHF TGTGCCAGCAGTTTAGGCCAGGGGTTTAATCAGCCCCAGCATTTT
TRBJ2-1 - - TRBV19 CASSIAVGVYNEQFF TGTGCCAGTAGTATAGCGGTGGGGGTCTACAATGAGCAGTTCTTC
TRBJ2-2 - - TRBV10-2 CASSGSGELFF TGCGCCAGCAGTGGATCTGGGGAGCTGTTTTTT
TRBJ2-2 - TRBD1 TRBV7-9 CASSFGRTGGTGELFF TGTGCCAGCAGCTTCGGAAGGACAGGGGGTACCGGGGAGCTGTTTTTT
TRBJ2-3 - TRBD2 TRBV18 CASSPSSGGALDTQYF TGTGCCAGCTCACCTTCCAGCGGGGGGGCCTTAGATACGCAGTATTTT
TRBJ2-2 few - TRBV4-1 CASSQGPNTGELFF TGCGCCAGCAGCCAGGGGCCGAACACCGGGGAGCTGTTTTTT
TRBJ2-7 - - TRBV11-2 CASSLSNRPYEQYF TGTGCCAGCAGCTTATCCAACAGACCCTACGAGCAGTACTTC
TRBJ2-5 - - TRBV7-9 CASSLGTEISHF TGTGCCAGCAGCTTGGGGACGGAGATAAGCCACTTC
TRBJ2-1 once TRBD2 TRBV7-7 CASGGTSGGEQFF TGTGCCTCGGGAGGGACTAGCGGGGGGGAGCAGTTCTTC
TRBJ2-3 - - TRBV21-1 CASSLSRVVKDTQYF TGTGCCAGCAGCTTATCTCGCGTGGTAAAGGATACGCAGTATTTT
TRBJ2-7 - TRBD1 TRBV10-2 CAATGDVYEQYF TGCGCCGCTACAGGGGACGTTTACGAGCAGTACTTC
TRBJ2-2 - - TRBV6-5 CASAQGYAGELFF TGTGCCAGCGCTCAGGGTTACGCCGGGGAGCTGTTTTTT
TRBJ1-2 few TRBD1 TRBV6-6 CASSTPPGQRLYGYTF TGTGCCAGCAGTACCCCTCCGGGACAGAGGCTCTATGGCTACACCTTC
TRBJ2-5 - - TRBV29-1 CSVEGISGTVETQYF TGCAGCGTCGAGGGTATCTCTGGCACTGTGGAGACCCAGTACTTC
TRBJ2-6 - TRBD1 TRBV5-6 CASSQPTGGTNVLTF TGTGCCAGCAGCCAACCCACAGGGGGGACCAACGTCCTGACTTTC
TRBJ2-4 - TRBD2 TRBV2 CASSGERGDIQYF TGTGCCAGCAGTGGCGAGCGGGGGGACATTCAGTACTTC
TRBJ2-5 - - TRBV13 CASSLFSDKTQYF TGTGCCAGCAGCTTGTTCAGTGACAAGACCCAGTACTTC
TRBJ2-7 - TRBD1 TRBV4-2 CASSQEGAGGVYEQYF TGTGCCAGCAGCCAAGAAGGGGCAGGGGGTGTCTACGAGCAGTACTTC
TRBJ2-2 - TRBD1 TRBV7-9 CASSDTGGTGELFF TGTGCCAGCAGCGACACAGGGGGGACCGGGGAGCTGTTTTTT
TRBJ2-7 - - TRBV19 CASSIGHFREQYF TGTGCCAGTAGTATTGGACATTTTAGGGAGCAGTACTTC
TRBJ2-2 - - TRBV7-9 CASSLAGNTGELFF TGTGCCAGCAGCTTAGCGGGGAACACCGGGGAGCTGTTTTTT
TRBJ2-7 - TRBD2 TRBV7-2 CASSYSGESYEQYF TGTGCCAGCAGCTATAGCGGGGAGTCCTACGAGCAGTACTTC
TRBJ1-2 - TRBD1 TRBV7-9 CASSLDRAGGYTF TGTGCCAGCAGCCTGGACAGGGCGGGTGGCTACACCTTC
TRBJ2-1 few TRBD2 TRBV9 CASSPRGGTYNEQFF TGTGCCAGCAGCCCCCGCGGGGGTACCTACAATGAGCAGTTCTTC
TRBJ2-3 once - TRBV4-1 CASTRLVDTDTQYF TGCGCCAGCACGCGGCTAGTCGACACAGATACGCAGTATTTT
TRBJ2-1 - - TRBV29-1 CSVQDGGLEQFF TGCAGCGTCCAAGACGGGGGCCTTGAGCAGTTCTTC
TRBJ1-5 - - TRBV14 CASSMQGVNQPQHF TGTGCCAGCAGCATGCAGGGAGTTAATCAGCCCCAGCATTTT